The rows below give T cell receptor beta chains drawn from one sample of a study of circulating and synovial CD4+ cells in juvenile arthritis. The protocol was immunoSEQ multiplex PCR, while the TCRdb copy is restricted to in-frame clones and leaves out a portion. The sample lists over 11,000 clones, over 80% occurring once. Sequences were obtained from CD4+ T cells from synovial fluid. The receptors were gathered from a human patient with juvenile idiopathic arthritis. Some clones in this sample may be carry-over from other donors' samples. Each CDR3 is given with its conserved first and last residue. The order of the fields is CDR3 length, J gene, D gene, clone size, V gene, CDR3 protein, CDR3 DNA. D genes are given only for firm matches. The size entry is marked missing in some rows and otherwise reads once, few, many or a size class.

CDR3 length: 15; J gene: TRBJ1-2; D gene: -; clone size: -; V gene: TRBV5-4; CDR3 protein: CASSLVGRGSNGYTF; CDR3 DNA: TGTGCCAGCAGCTTGGTCGGCAGGGGTTCGAACGGCTACACCTTC
CDR3 length: 14; J gene: TRBJ1-5; D gene: TRBD1; clone size: -; V gene: TRBV5-1; CDR3 protein: CASSPAGGYQPQHF; CDR3 DNA: TGCGCCAGCAGCCCCGCAGGGGGCTATCAGCCCCAGCATTTT
CDR3 length: 15; J gene: TRBJ2-1; D gene: -; clone size: once; V gene: TRBV9; CDR3 protein: CASSARDGPYNEQFF; CDR3 DNA: TGTGCCAGCAGCGCGCGGGACGGACCCTACAATGAGCAGTTCTTC
CDR3 length: 13; J gene: TRBJ1-2; D gene: -; clone size: -; V gene: TRBV10-3; CDR3 protein: CAISENSLYGYTF; CDR3 DNA: TGTGCCATCAGTGAGAACAGTCTCTATGGCTACACCTTC
CDR3 length: 14; J gene: TRBJ2-7; D gene: -; clone size: -; V gene: TRBV7-2; CDR3 protein: CASSFRPGRLEQYF; CDR3 DNA: TGTGCCAGCAGCTTCCGCCCAGGGAGGTTGGAGCAGTACTTC
CDR3 length: 17; J gene: TRBJ2-7; D gene: TRBD2; clone size: -; V gene: TRBV6-1; CDR3 protein: CASSEATSGRGVYEQYF; CDR3 DNA: TGTGCCAGCAGTGAAGCTACTAGCGGGAGAGGGGTCTACGAGCAGTACTTC
CDR3 length: 15; J gene: TRBJ1-5; D gene: -; clone size: few; V gene: TRBV6-5; CDR3 protein: CASSYSIRGGQPQHF; CDR3 DNA: TGTGCCAGCAGTTACTCGATCAGGGGCGGACAGCCCCAGCATTTT
CDR3 length: 14; J gene: TRBJ1-6; D gene: TRBD1; clone size: -; V gene: TRBV27; CDR3 protein: CASSLSGQGITLHF; CDR3 DNA: TGTGCCAGCAGTTTATCAGGACAGGGGATCACCCTCCACTTT
CDR3 length: 16; J gene: TRBJ2-6; D gene: -; clone size: -; V gene: TRBV5-6; CDR3 protein: CASSVPTVSGANVLTF; CDR3 DNA: TGTGCCAGCAGCGTACCAACAGTCTCTGGGGCCAACGTCCTGACTTTC
CDR3 length: 13; J gene: TRBJ1-4; D gene: -; clone size: -; V gene: TRBV2; CDR3 protein: CASRNNLNEKLFF; CDR3 DNA: TGTGCCAGCAGAAACAATCTTAATGAAAAACTGTTTTTT
CDR3 length: 17; J gene: TRBJ1-5; D gene: -; clone size: -; V gene: TRBV7-6; CDR3 protein: CASSPGRGLGSNQPQHF; CDR3 DNA: TGTGCCAGCAGCCCTGGCAGGGGCTTGGGAAGCAATCAGCCCCAGCATTTT
CDR3 length: 14; J gene: TRBJ1-2; D gene: -; clone size: few; V gene: TRBV6-1; CDR3 protein: CASSEAQGIDGYTF; CDR3 DNA: TGTGCCAGCAGTGAAGCGCAGGGGATAGATGGCTACACCTTC
CDR3 length: 16; J gene: TRBJ1-6; D gene: TRBD1; clone size: -; V gene: TRBV27; CDR3 protein: CASRWDSSSYNSPLHF; CDR3 DNA: TGTGCCAGCAGGTGGGACAGCAGCTCCTATAATTCCCCCCTCCACTTT
CDR3 length: 16; J gene: TRBJ2-1; D gene: -; clone size: -; V gene: TRBV7-9; CDR3 protein: CASSLMGAGAHNEQFF; CDR3 DNA: TGTGCCAGCAGCTTAATGGGCGCGGGGGCCCACAATGAGCAGTTCTTC
CDR3 length: 13; J gene: TRBJ2-1; D gene: -; clone size: -; V gene: TRBV29-1; CDR3 protein: CSVTGRAYNEQFF; CDR3 DNA: TGCAGCGTTACAGGGAGAGCATACAATGAGCAGTTCTTC
CDR3 length: 15; J gene: TRBJ2-1; D gene: TRBD2; clone size: -; V gene: TRBV19; CDR3 protein: CASGTAGGLYNEQFF; CDR3 DNA: TGTGCCAGTGGGACAGCGGGAGGACTATACAATGAGCAGTTCTTC
CDR3 length: 14; J gene: TRBJ2-7; D gene: TRBD2; clone size: few; V gene: TRBV5-4; CDR3 protein: CASSLLGGAYEQYF; CDR3 DNA: TGTGCCAGCAGCTTGTTGGGGGGGGCCTACGAGCAGTACTTC
CDR3 length: 17; J gene: TRBJ2-2; D gene: TRBD2; clone size: -; V gene: TRBV7-3; CDR3 protein: CASSPMTRGGHTGELFF; CDR3 DNA: TGTGCCAGCAGCCCTATGACCCGGGGGGGACACACCGGGGAGCTGTTTTTT
CDR3 length: 15; J gene: TRBJ1-6; D gene: -; clone size: -; V gene: TRBV7-2; CDR3 protein: CASSPGGGSNSPLHF; CDR3 DNA: TGTGCCAGCAGCCCCGGGGGGGGCTCAAATTCCCCCCTCCACTTT
CDR3 length: 14; J gene: TRBJ2-3; D gene: -; clone size: -; V gene: TRBV6-1; CDR3 protein: CASSEAGQADTQYF; CDR3 DNA: TGTGCCAGCAGTGAAGCGGGTCAGGCAGATACGCAGTATTTT
CDR3 length: 16; J gene: TRBJ1-3; D gene: -; clone size: -; V gene: TRBV7-9; CDR3 protein: CASSSRGLEARNTIYF; CDR3 DNA: TGTGCCAGCAGCTCCAGGGGCCTAGAAGCTAGAAACACCATATATTTT
CDR3 length: 12; J gene: TRBJ2-1; D gene: -; clone size: -; V gene: TRBV5-1; CDR3 protein: CASSGQYNEQFF; CDR3 DNA: TGCGCCAGCAGCGGACAGTACAATGAGCAGTTCTTC
CDR3 length: 15; J gene: TRBJ1-1; D gene: -; clone size: -; V gene: TRBV14; CDR3 protein: CASSFGGTENTEAFF; CDR3 DNA: TGTGCCAGCAGCTTCGGCGGGACGGAAAACACTGAAGCTTTCTTT
CDR3 length: 14; J gene: TRBJ2-5; D gene: -; clone size: -; V gene: TRBV7-3; CDR3 protein: CASSLRGHQETQYF; CDR3 DNA: TGTGCCAGCAGCTTAAGGGGCCACCAAGAGACCCAGTACTTC
CDR3 length: 16; J gene: TRBJ2-5; D gene: TRBD1; clone size: -; V gene: TRBV19; CDR3 protein: CASSTLLTGGMETQYF; CDR3 DNA: TGTGCCAGTAGTACCCTTCTGACAGGGGGCATGGAGACCCAGTACTTC
CDR3 length: 16; J gene: TRBJ2-2; D gene: -; clone size: -; V gene: TRBV30; CDR3 protein: CAWSVALLSNTGELFF; CDR3 DNA: TGTGCCTGGAGTGTAGCCCTACTTTCGAACACCGGGGAGCTGTTTTTT
CDR3 length: 14; J gene: TRBJ1-1; D gene: TRBD1; clone size: -; V gene: TRBV18; CDR3 protein: CASSPGQGRTEAFF; CDR3 DNA: TGTGCCAGCTCACCGGGACAGGGGAGAACTGAAGCTTTCTTT
CDR3 length: 11; J gene: TRBJ2-1; D gene: -; clone size: -; V gene: TRBV6-5; CDR3 protein: CASRYYNEQFF; CDR3 DNA: TGTGCCAGCAGATACTACAATGAGCAGTTCTTC
CDR3 length: 15; J gene: TRBJ2-7; D gene: -; clone size: -; V gene: TRBV4-1; CDR3 protein: CASSQVSLRGPEQYF; CDR3 DNA: TGCGCCAGCAGCCAAGTCTCCCTCAGGGGCCCCGAGCAGTACTTC
CDR3 length: 13; J gene: TRBJ2-7; D gene: TRBD1; clone size: few; V gene: TRBV5-1; CDR3 protein: CASSFDRGHEQYF; CDR3 DNA: TGCGCCAGCAGCTTCGACAGGGGCCACGAGCAGTACTTC
CDR3 length: 17; J gene: TRBJ1-1; D gene: TRBD1; clone size: -; V gene: TRBV4-1; CDR3 protein: CASSQRSPGQKNTEAFF; CDR3 DNA: TGCGCCAGCAGCCAACGTTCCCCGGGACAGAAGAACACTGAAGCTTTCTTT
CDR3 length: 21; J gene: TRBJ1-5; D gene: TRBD1; clone size: -; V gene: TRBV2; CDR3 protein: CASSEFPGETGTSYGNQPQHF; CDR3 DNA: TGTGCCAGCAGTGAATTTCCCGGCGAGACAGGGACTTCTTATGGCAATCAGCCCCAGCATTTT
CDR3 length: 13; J gene: TRBJ2-2; D gene: -; clone size: -; V gene: TRBV5-7; CDR3 protein: CASSLGLTGELFF; CDR3 DNA: TGTGCCAGCAGCTTGGGACTTACCGGGGAGCTGTTTTTT
CDR3 length: 14; J gene: TRBJ1-2; D gene: -; clone size: -; V gene: TRBV5-6; CDR3 protein: CASSLDRRAYGYTF; CDR3 DNA: TGTGCCAGCAGCTTGGACAGGAGGGCTTATGGCTACACCTTC
CDR3 length: 15; J gene: TRBJ2-6; D gene: -; clone size: -; V gene: TRBV6-5; CDR3 protein: CASSYEESGANVLTF; CDR3 DNA: TGTGCCAGCAGTTACGAGGAGTCTGGGGCCAACGTCCTGACTTTC
CDR3 length: 14; J gene: TRBJ2-7; D gene: TRBD1; clone size: -; V gene: TRBV4-2; CDR3 protein: CASSQAARGFEQYF; CDR3 DNA: TGTGCCAGCAGCCAAGCTGCCAGGGGGTTCGAGCAGTACTTC
CDR3 length: 16; J gene: TRBJ1-5; D gene: -; clone size: -; V gene: TRBV5-6; CDR3 protein: CASSLNGRARGQPQHF; CDR3 DNA: TGTGCCAGCAGCTTGAACGGCAGGGCCAGGGGTCAGCCCCAGCATTTT
CDR3 length: 13; J gene: TRBJ1-6; D gene: -; clone size: -; V gene: TRBV4-1; CDR3 protein: CASSPNNNSPLHF; CDR3 DNA: TGCGCCAGCAGCCCCAACAACAATTCCCCCCTCCACTTT
CDR3 length: 16; J gene: TRBJ2-7; D gene: TRBD2; clone size: once; V gene: TRBV7-9; CDR3 protein: CASSLGLADSSYEQYF; CDR3 DNA: TGTGCCAGCAGCTTAGGGCTAGCGGACTCCTCCTACGAGCAGTACTTC
CDR3 length: 17; J gene: TRBJ2-3; D gene: TRBD1; clone size: -; V gene: TRBV5-1; CDR3 protein: CASSRTGGPGSTDTQYF; CDR3 DNA: TGCGCCAGCAGCCGGACAGGGGGCCCGGGGAGCACAGATACGCAGTATTTT
CDR3 length: 15; J gene: TRBJ1-6; D gene: TRBD1; clone size: -; V gene: TRBV4-1; CDR3 protein: CASSPGQGYNSPLHF; CDR3 DNA: TGCGCCAGCAGCCCCGGACAGGGATATAATTCACCCCTCCACTTT
CDR3 length: 13; J gene: TRBJ1-2; D gene: -; clone size: -; V gene: TRBV5-1; CDR3 protein: CASSLGRLGGYTF; CDR3 DNA: TGCGCCAGCAGCTTGGGTAGACTTGGAGGCTACACCTTC
CDR3 length: 12; J gene: TRBJ1-2; D gene: TRBD1; clone size: -; V gene: TRBV30; CDR3 protein: CAWGRDRVRYTF; CDR3 DNA: TGTGCCTGGGGGAGGGACAGGGTGAGGTACACCTTC
CDR3 length: 15; J gene: TRBJ2-1; D gene: TRBD2; clone size: -; V gene: TRBV5-6; CDR3 protein: CASSSIGGSYNEQFF; CDR3 DNA: TGTGCCAGCAGCTCCATTGGCGGGAGCTACAATGAGCAGTTCTTC
CDR3 length: 11; J gene: TRBJ2-7; D gene: -; clone size: -; V gene: TRBV6-6; CDR3 protein: CASSFNYEQYF; CDR3 DNA: TGTGCCAGCAGCTTTAACTACGAGCAGTACTTC
CDR3 length: 15; J gene: TRBJ2-7; D gene: TRBD2; clone size: -; V gene: TRBV5-4; CDR3 protein: CASSRRTSGGYEQYF; CDR3 DNA: TGTGCCAGCAGCCGCCGGACTAGCGGGGGTTACGAGCAGTACTTC
CDR3 length: 15; J gene: TRBJ1-1; D gene: -; clone size: -; V gene: TRBV5-8; CDR3 protein: CASRRVEGAVREAFF; CDR3 DNA: TGTGCCAGCAGGCGTGTGGAGGGTGCGGTCCGAGAAGCTTTCTTT
CDR3 length: 17; J gene: TRBJ1-4; D gene: -; clone size: -; V gene: TRBV2; CDR3 protein: CASSDPADFATNEKLFF; CDR3 DNA: TGTGCCAGCAGTGACCCGGCAGACTTTGCAACTAATGAAAAACTGTTTTTT
CDR3 length: 14; J gene: TRBJ1-2; D gene: TRBD1; clone size: -; V gene: TRBV7-8; CDR3 protein: CASSRGGQNYGYTF; CDR3 DNA: TGTGCCAGCAGCAGAGGGGGCCAGAACTATGGCTACACCTTC
CDR3 length: 12; J gene: TRBJ1-3; D gene: -; clone size: -; V gene: TRBV14; CDR3 protein: CASSGGVNTIYF; CDR3 DNA: TGTGCCAGCAGCGGCGGCGTGAACACCATATATTTT
CDR3 length: 13; J gene: TRBJ2-1; D gene: TRBD1; clone size: -; V gene: TRBV6-4; CDR3 protein: CASSGDRGNEQFF; CDR3 DNA: TGTGCCAGCAGTGGAGACAGGGGTAATGAGCAGTTCTTC
CDR3 length: 14; J gene: TRBJ2-1; D gene: TRBD2; clone size: -; V gene: TRBV6-5; CDR3 protein: CASTGTSDYNEQFF; CDR3 DNA: TGTGCCAGTACCGGGACTAGCGACTACAATGAGCAGTTCTTC
CDR3 length: 15; J gene: TRBJ2-7; D gene: -; clone size: -; V gene: TRBV10-1; CDR3 protein: CASRELGLPPYEQYF; CDR3 DNA: TGCGCCAGCAGGGAATTGGGGCTACCTCCTTACGAGCAGTACTTC
CDR3 length: 14; J gene: TRBJ2-2; D gene: -; clone size: -; V gene: TRBV15; CDR3 protein: CATSSTGWSGELFF; CDR3 DNA: TGTGCCACCAGCAGTACAGGGTGGTCCGGGGAGCTGTTTTTT
CDR3 length: 19; J gene: TRBJ2-7; D gene: TRBD1; clone size: once; V gene: TRBV9; CDR3 protein: CASSVAPPTGTGISYEQYF; CDR3 DNA: TGTGCCAGCAGCGTGGCTCCCCCTACCGGGACAGGGATCTCCTACGAGCAGTACTTC
CDR3 length: 16; J gene: TRBJ2-2; D gene: TRBD2; clone size: -; V gene: TRBV5-4; CDR3 protein: CASSFGGGKNTGELFF; CDR3 DNA: TGTGCCAGCAGCTTTGGCGGGGGGAAAAACACCGGGGAGCTGTTTTTT
CDR3 length: 14; J gene: TRBJ1-2; D gene: TRBD1; clone size: few; V gene: TRBV13; CDR3 protein: CASSPGQGVYGYTF; CDR3 DNA: TGTGCCAGCAGCCCCGGACAGGGAGTCTATGGCTACACCTTC
CDR3 length: 15; J gene: TRBJ1-5; D gene: TRBD1; clone size: -; V gene: TRBV11-2; CDR3 protein: CASSLDRGVNQPQHF; CDR3 DNA: TGTGCCAGCAGCTTAGACAGGGGGGTCAATCAGCCCCAGCATTTT
CDR3 length: 16; J gene: TRBJ2-1; D gene: -; clone size: once; V gene: TRBV30; CDR3 protein: CAWSVPPVSLSREQFF; CDR3 DNA: TGTGCCTGGAGTGTCCCTCCGGTGTCCCTGTCGAGGGAGCAGTTCTTC